This T cell receptor beta chain is drawn from a study of cytomegalovirus exposure and HLA in healthy donors. Study results and caveats: The listing of 150 to 200 TCR beta chains classed them as cytomegalovirus-associated. Many donors shared some public TCRs, even though most TCR sequences were rare.

In regard to this clone: Its specificity is unknown.

Sequencing used immunoSEQ multiplex PCR; TCRdb keeps in-frame clones, though not all of them. The sample contains 71,000 or so clones, approximately 93% of which appear only once. CDR3 length equals 16 residues. V gave up 2 bases and J gave up 2 bases, with 11 bases separating them. Germline V CDR1 and CDR2: SGHDT, YYEEEE. The genes are TRBV5-6 and TRBJ2-6; weak D call: TRBD2 (6 bases). The sequenced sample was PBMCs. This clonotype originated in a young woman in good health and CMV-seropositive. CDR3 coding DNA: TGTGCCAGCAGCTTAGTACGGAGGGCTGGGGCCAACGTCCTGACTTTC. The encoded protein is CASSLVRRAGANVLTF.